This paragraph reports one TCR beta chain. This sample stems from a study of blood T cell repertoires in COVID-19. The wider study: COVID-19 samples collected from the United States, Italy and Spain covered acute and convalescent phases. Nucleic acid was either cDNA or gDNA, and it came from T cells, B-cell-depleted T cells, or PBMCs.

V was shortened by 5 bases and J by 1 base, with 14 bases between the two germline ends. CDR1 is MDHEN and CDR2 is SYDVKM in the germline V gene. The CDR3 length is 16 residues. In the study's own analysis: Amplification with reference gene primers provided the estimates of nucleated cell counts. Method: immunoSEQ multiplex PCR; TCRdb's copy keeps in-frame clones and lacks some. The V and J calls and clone size come from that table; D and trimming were worked out from the DNA. The sample includes fewer than 250,000 clones, around four fifths of them seen just once. The TCR was taken from a woman aged 50 to 60 with acute or convalescent COVID-19. The chain has TRBV28 and TRBJ1-4; no reliable D call. Sequencing was done on a sample of peripheral blood. The CDR3: CASSLRVRLTNEKLFF. CDR3 DNA: TGTGCCAGCAGTCTGAGGGTTCGCCTAACTAATGAAAAACTGTTTTTT.